The 9 T cell receptor beta chains below all came from one sample that was sequenced in a study of T cells in Graves' hyperthyroidism and ophthalmopathy. RNA transcripts yielded amplified TCR beta CDR3 regions. The HTBI set primed first-round TCR CDR3 RT-PCR. Using its own MiXCR run on the multiplex PCR reads, TCRdb lists one record per CDR3 protein. Of hundreds of thousands of distinct CDR3 sequences in the sample, roughly 20% are singletons; the top ten hold around a third. Sequencing was carried out using blood. The receptors stem from a man aged 30-40 years with Graves' ophthalmopathy.

Ten or more counts support this clonotype. This chain connects TRBV28 to TRBJ2-7; 9 nucleotides agree with TRBD2. The CDR3 sequence is 16 residues long. CDR1 is MDHEN and CDR2 is SYDVKM in the germline V gene. V dropped 5 bases and J dropped 7; count of bases not matched to a gene: 15. CDR3 sequence (DNA): TGTGCCAGCAGTCAACTAAGTGGACTAGCGATAAGGGAGCAGTACTTC. It codes for CASSQLSGLAIREQYF.

The chain links TRBV5-5 to TRBJ1-5; TRBD1 agrees at 8 bases. Germline V lookup: CDR1 SGHKS, CDR2 YYEKEE (reference sequence). The CDR3 totals 16 residues. V shed 3 bases, J shed 1 base, and the junction held 6 bases outside the gene matches. CDR3 nucleotide sequence: TGTGCCAGCAGCTCGACTCGACAGGGGAGCAATCAGCCCCAGCATTTT. This gives the protein CASSSTRQGSNQPQHF. Using reference TRBV5-5 and TRBJ1-5 for the parts outside the CDR3, the full variable domain is DAGVTQSPTHLIKTRGQQVTLRCSPISGHKSVSWYQQVLGQGPQFIFQYYEKEERGRGNFPDRFSARQFPNYSSELNVNALLLGDSALYLCASSSTRQGSNQPQHFGDGTRLSIL.

This clonotype was seen more than once but under ten times. The J gene is TRBJ2-3, the V gene TRBV7-9; 8 bases map to TRBD2. Germline V gene lookup returns CDR1 SEHNR and CDR2 FQNEAQ (reference sequence). This CDR3 spans 15 amino acids. Trimming cost V 5 bases and J 6 bases; bases outside gene matches: 10. CDR3 nucleotides: TGTGCCAGCAGCACCAGGACTAGCCTCGAGGATACGCAGTATTTT. Its translation: CASSTRTSLEDTQYF.

This clonotype was detected many times. The gene calls are TRBV30 and TRBJ2-1, with TRBD1 identical over 7 bases. The germline V gene encodes CDR1 GTSNPN and CDR2 SVGIG (reference sequence). This CDR3 has 14 amino acids. V dropped 4 bases and J dropped 0; count of bases not matched to a gene: 3. The chain's CDR3 is CAWIQGSSYNEQFF. CDR3 in DNA: TGTGCCTGGATACAGGGGAGCTCCTACAATGAGCAGTTCTTC.

This clonotype has a handful of counts. The chain links TRBV2 to TRBJ2-7; TRBD2 aligns across 8 bases. V dropped 1 base and J dropped 5; count of bases not matched to a gene: 7. This CDR3 comprises 15 residues. Germline-derived CDR1 and CDR2 are SNHLY and FYNNEI. This chain's CDR3 is CASSEVGGRNHEQYF. The CDR3 bases are TGTGCCAGCAGTGAAGTGGGCGGGAGGAACCACGAGCAGTACTTC.

This clonotype was seen repeatedly, ten times or more. The chain recombines TRBV28 with TRBJ1-5; TRBD1 matches 7 bases. Germline CDR1 reads MDHEN; CDR2 reads SYDVKM. The CDR3 spans 16 residues. The V gene end was trimmed by 3 bases and the J gene end by 3 bases; junction bases not matched to a gene: 8. DNA of the CDR3: TGTGCCAGCAGTTTCCCCGACAGGGACCCCAATCAGCCCCAGCATTTT. This codes for CASSFPDRDPNQPQHF. The full variable domain, in which reference TRBV28 and TRBJ1-5 provide the parts outside the CDR3, is DVKVTQSSRYLVKRTGEKVFLECVQDMDHENMFWYRQDPGLGLRLIYFSYDVKMKEKGDIPEGYSVSREKKERFSLILESASTNQTSMYLCASSFPDRDPNQPQHFGDGTRLSIL.

This clonotype has just a few counts. The V and J genes are TRBV10-3 and TRBJ2-1; D may match TRBD1 or TRBD2 (5 bases each). The CDR3 spans 15 residues. V shed 2 bases and J shed 10 bases, with 18 bases lying between them. Germline V lookup: CDR1 ENHRY, CDR2 SYGVKD. The CDR3 reads CAISERWDLNTEQFF. The CDR3, as DNA: TGTGCCATCAGTGAGAGATGGGACCTTAACACAGAGCAGTTCTTC.

The chain links TRBV5-6 to TRBJ2-5, with 8 bases that match TRBD2. The V gene end was trimmed by 3 bases and the J gene end by 5 bases; junction bases not matched to a gene: 12. This CDR3 comprises 16 residues. CDR1 is SGHDT and CDR2 is YYEEEE in the germline V gene. This chain's CDR3 is CASSSRSAGGRETQYF. The CDR3, as DNA: TGTGCCAGCAGCTCCCGCAGCGCGGGAGGCCGGGAGACCCAGTACTTC.

In its sample, this clonotype was seen many times. V is TRBV2 and J is TRBJ2-5, with 9 bases fitting TRBD2. This CDR3 is built from 14 residues. The V segment lost 4 bases and the J segment 5 bases; nucleotides outside the gene matches: 5. CDR1 is SNHLY and CDR2 is FYNNEI in the germline V gene. The CDR3, as DNA: TGTGCCAGCAGTGGGGGACTAGCTTCCGAGACCCAGTACTTC. It codes for CASSGGLASETQYF.